Sequencing of this T cell receptor beta chain was carried out in a study of CD8 T cells in Susac syndrome. After removal of 5 bases from V and 3 bases from J, the junction contained 4 bases not matched to a gene. The CDR3 has 16 residues. CDR1 and CDR2 (germline): MNHEY, SMNVEV (reference sequence). An input of about 0.45 to 1 ug of RNA was subjected to reverse transcription using random hexamers. TCRdb passed the immunoSEQ multiplex PCR reads through MiXCR, listing each CDR3 protein once. The table records roughly 76,000 distinct CDR3 sequences, approximately 94% of them present only once. This receptor was identified in a human donor with Susac syndrome. Sequencing was performed on CD8+ T cells from PBMCs. This chain joins TRBV27 and TRBJ2-3; TRBD2 aligns across 14 bases. CDR3 coding DNA: TGTGCCAGCAGTCCCGGGACTAGCGGGAGAACAGATACGCAGTATTTT. Protein product: CASSPGTSGRTDTQYF.